This T cell receptor (beta chain) was captured in a study of cytomegalovirus exposure and HLA in healthy donors. The assay was immunoSEQ multiplex PCR, and TCRdb's table has in-frame clones only and misses some. The repertoire holds 55,000 to 75,000 clones, with approximately 93% as singletons. Germline CDR1 KGHSH, CDR2 LQKENI. CDR3 length: 16 amino acids. Trimming removed 2 bases from V and 1 base from J, with 14 bases in between. The gene calls are TRBV18 and TRBJ1-2; D not resolved. Sample: PBMCs. This TCR came from a man younger than 30 in good health and CMV-seropositive. Here the CDR3 DNA reads TGTGCCAGCTCACCATTGAGCGCCCAGAGTAACTATGGCTACACCTTC. Its translation: CASSPLSAQSNYGYTF.